This T cell receptor (beta chain) was sequenced for a study of memory CD8 T cells in hepatitis C reinfection (dated 2017 in TCRdb). Concerning the study at large: Two consecutive HCV infections were spontaneously resolved by three donors, whereas a primary infection was cleared by two donors who then became chronically infected after reinfection. HCV reinfection was defined as a positive HCV RNA test following two negative tests taken at least 60 days apart. Pre-reinfection samples were obtained between 55 and 20 weeks before detection of reinfection. Across an HCV reinfection episode in roughly five donors, the study followed the TCR beta repertoire of virus-specific CD8 T cells over time. About 5 reinfection cases with stored pre-reinfection samples were identified between about 2009 and 2013. In the reinfection study, participants who had resolved a prior HCV infection were followed every 3 months. Summary of the overall study and its limitations: Because only five donors were included, definitive conclusions about public clonotypes linked to secondary clearance were beyond the reach of the study.

The sample's time point, from its label and the paper: pre-reinfection, 55 to 20 weeks before reinfection detection. Sorted cells were sequenced directly ex vivo, without in vitro expansion prior to TCR sequencing. Donors were people who inject drugs enrolled in the Montreal Acute Hepatitis C Cohort Study (HEPCO) in Canada. As controls, total naive CD8 T cells, sorted as viable CD3+ CD8+ CD45RO-, were obtained from a couple of donors at each of the three reinfection time points. Before sorting, cryopreserved peripheral blood mononuclear cells were thawed and used as the source for purifying CD8 T cells. CD8 T cells were enriched by negative selection with the MACS CD8+ T cell Isolation Kit. Cells were sorted on a BD FACSAria II sorter using FACSDiva software, and FlowJo was used for data analysis. A remark on this clone: This receptor's antigen is unknown. Base qualities are not recorded, but no much larger clone differs from it by a single base.

V is cut back by 5 bases and J by 4 bases, with 11 bases in the junction unmatched. There are 15 amino acids in the CDR3, from cysteine to phenylalanine inclusive. The entry retains the CDR3 DNA only, 45 bases that are in frame from base 1. CDR1 SGHNT and CDR2 YYREEE are derived from the germline V gene (reference sequence). Libraries came from the immunoSEQ multiplex PCR assay. Genomic DNA was pulled from the sorted cells, and the automated high-throughput method of Adaptive Biotechnologies was used to sequence the TCR beta V, D and J regions. A two-step, bias-controlled multiplex PCR was used to amplify the CDR3 regions. An Illumina instrument was used to sequence the amplified TCR beta libraries. The study's own analysis went as follows. Demultiplexed reads were processed to reduce amplification and sequencing bias, and CDR3 sequences were assigned to gene families using the IMGT database. ImmunoSEQ software version 2.0 was used to analyze the repertoire data. Clonotype lists were filtered to remove out-of-frame sequences as well as sequences containing stop codons in the CDR3. Clonotypes with a frequency below 0.01% were excluded because such clonotypes corresponded to less than one cell. Richness was calculated by dividing observed richness by input cell number, and evenness was calculated by dividing Shannon entropy by log observed richness. To measure repertoire diversity and how similar the repertoire was between time points, Simpson diversity and Morisita-Horn overlap indices were applied. Clonotypes were sorted into dominant (>1%), sub-dominant (0.5-0.99%), low abundance (0.1-0.49%) or lowest abundance (<0.1%) groups. A germline index was calculated as total CDR3 length minus total nucleotide additions, divided by total CDR3 length. Not all clones reach the TCRdb copy of this immuneACCESS table, which keeps in-frame sequences only. Checked studies attribute under half of the gap to unresolved V genes and leave the rest unexplained. That table supplies the V and J calls and clone size; D and trimming were determined from the DNA. The sample data list tens of thousands of clones, and roughly 86% of these were observed just once. The leading ten clones occupy roughly 0.99% of the sample.

This receptor chain uses TRBV5-4 and TRBJ2-5; 7 central nucleotides agree with TRBD1. The sample taken for sequencing was naive CD8+ T cells sorted from blood. According to the study, the label for this sample's cell subset or site signals: total naive CD8+CD45RO- T cells. This TCR was sampled from a man aged 18 to 35 with hepatitis C virus infection. Here is the DNA: TGTGCCAGCAGTTCTCCATCCACAGGGGTAGAGACCCAGTACTTC. Its product reads: CASSSPSTGVETQYF.